These T cell receptor beta chains were read from a single sample in a study of blood T cell repertoires in COVID-19. TCRdb keeps only in-frame clones here, not all; method: immunoSEQ multiplex PCR. The sample consists of roughly 200,000 clones, around 80% of them appearing once. The sequenced sample consisted of peripheral blood. All receptors derive from a man between 50 and 59 years old who had recovered from COVID-19. Each CDR3 is given with its conserved first and last residue. The D gene is left open where the match is weak. Clone sizes are given selectively: once, few, many, or a class where the clone is expanded.

few	TRBV19	TRBJ1-5	-	CASSRGEPQHF	TGTGCCAGTAGTAGGGGGGAGCCCCAGCATTTT
few	TRBV5-8	TRBJ2-1	TRBD2	CASSGSGGIYNEQFF	TGTGCCAGCAGCGGTAGCGGGGGGATTTACAATGAGCAGTTCTTC
-	TRBV19	TRBJ2-1	TRBD2	CASTGLAGVLYGNEQFF	TGTGCCAGTACGGGACTAGCGGGAGTGTTATATGGCAATGAGCAGTTCTTC
-	TRBV5-8	TRBJ2-1	TRBD1	CASSWGQPYNEQFF	TGTGCCAGCAGCTGGGGACAGCCCTACAATGAGCAGTTCTTC
-	TRBV10-3	TRBJ1-4	TRBD1	CAAAEDRGREKLFF	TGTGCCGCTGCCGAGGACAGGGGTAGGGAAAAACTGTTTTTT
-	TRBV7-3	TRBJ2-1	-	CASSPQGGVPTFDEQFF	TGTGCCAGCAGCCCCCAAGGCGGGGTCCCTACTTTCGATGAGCAGTTCTTC
-	TRBV28	TRBJ1-1	-	CASSLPRGTGKAFF	TGTGCCAGCAGTTTACCAAGGGGGACCGGAAAAGCTTTCTTT
few	TRBV5-8	TRBJ2-1	TRBD2	CASTLSGLPYNEQFF	TGTGCCAGCACCCTTAGCGGGCTACCATACAATGAGCAGTTCTTC
-	TRBV5-1	TRBJ2-2	TRBD2	CASSFLGLAGAQNTGELFF	TGCGCCAGCAGCTTCTTGGGACTAGCGGGAGCCCAGAACACCGGGGAGCTGTTTTTT
-	TRBV18	TRBJ2-3	TRBD2	CASSPRGALAGADTQYF	TGTGCCAGCTCACCACGGGGTGCGCTAGCGGGGGCAGATACGCAGTATTTT
-	TRBV11-3	TRBJ2-7	-	CASSIGWSGKQYF	TGTGCCAGCAGCATTGGATGGAGTGGTAAGCAGTACTTC
once	TRBV28	TRBJ2-7	TRBD2	CASKVAGRAYEQYF	TGTGCCAGCAAGGTGGCAGGGAGGGCCTACGAGCAGTACTTC
-	TRBV4-1	TRBJ1-2	-	CASSQFEVQRDYGYTF	TGCGCCAGCAGCCAATTTGAGGTCCAGAGGGACTATGGCTACACCTTC
-	TRBV6-5	TRBJ2-7	-	CASTSSPRAYEQYF	TGTGCCAGCACCTCCAGCCCCAGGGCCTACGAGCAGTACTTC
-	TRBV30	TRBJ1-6	TRBD1	CAWNSDRATSPLHF	TGTGCCTGGAACTCGGACAGGGCTACTTCACCCCTCCACTTT
once	TRBV19	TRBJ2-2	-	CASSNRNTGELFF	TGTGCCAGTAGTAACAGGAACACCGGGGAGCTGTTTTTT
few	TRBV6-6	TRBJ2-7	-	CASSSSGYSYEQYF	TGTGCCAGCAGCTCGAGCGGGTACTCCTACGAGCAGTACTTC
-	TRBV11-2	TRBJ2-5	TRBD1	CASSLATGIRETQYF	TGTGCCAGCAGCTTAGCGACAGGGATTAGGGAGACCCAGTACTTC
-	TRBV27	TRBJ1-1	-	CASISRNTEAFF	TGTGCCAGCATAAGCCGGAACACTGAAGCTTTCTTT
-	TRBV19	TRBJ2-7	TRBD1	CASSTTGQGAMYF	TGTGCCAGTAGTACGACGGGACAGGGGGCTATGTACTTC
-	TRBV28	TRBJ2-7	TRBD2	CASNPTGVAGVNEQYF	TGTGCCAGCAACCCCACGGGGGTAGCGGGAGTAAACGAGCAGTACTTC
-	TRBV6-5	TRBJ2-7	TRBD1	CASRGGGSYEQYF	TGTGCCAGCAGAGGGGGCGGATCCTACGAGCAGTACTTC
-	TRBV11-2	TRBJ2-6	TRBD1	CASSSVDRVLLQYSGANVLTF	TGTGCCAGCAGTTCTGTGGACAGGGTCCTCCTACAATACTCTGGGGCCAACGTCCTGACTTTC
-	TRBV19	TRBJ1-1	TRBD1	CASSNDRGPVYAFF	TGTGCCAGTAGCAACGACAGGGGGCCGGTCTACGCTTTCTTT
few	TRBV7-2	TRBJ1-2	-	CASSLVQAANYGYTF	TGTGCCAGCAGCTTAGTTCAGGCAGCTAACTATGGCTACACCTTC
-	TRBV11-1	TRBJ1-1	TRBD1	CASSSYRGPNTEAFF	TGTGCCAGCAGCTCGTACAGGGGGCCGAACACTGAAGCTTTCTTT
-	TRBV2	TRBJ2-2	-	CATGGGGVPGELFF	TGTGCCACGGGCGGGGGCGGTGTACCCGGGGAGCTGTTTTTT
-	TRBV30	TRBJ1-1	TRBD1	CAWSVEGAAFF	TGTGCCTGGAGTGTAGAGGGGGCAGCTTTCTTT
-	TRBV5-1	TRBJ2-1	TRBD2	CASSLGGLAGANEQFF	TGCGCCAGCAGCTTGGGGGGACTAGCGGGAGCAAATGAGCAGTTCTTC
-	TRBV5-8	TRBJ2-2	-	CASSWARDTGELFF	TGTGCCAGCAGCTGGGCCAGGGACACCGGGGAGCTGTTTTTT
-	TRBV19	TRBJ1-6	-	CASRTVHNSPLHF	TGTGCCAGTCGGACTGTTCATAATTCACCCCTCCACTTT
-	TRBV29-1	TRBJ2-7	TRBD2	CSVGTSGRGHEQYF	TGCAGCGTTGGGACTAGCGGGAGGGGTCACGAGCAGTACTTC
-	TRBV6-5	TRBJ2-3	-	CASAGTDTQYF	TGTGCCAGCGCGGGCACAGATACGCAGTATTTT
-	TRBV3-1/TRBV3-2	TRBJ2-1	-	CASSQDLPSEDGEQFF	TGTGCCAGCAGCCAAGATCTCCCTAGCGAGGATGGTGAGCAGTTCTTC
many	TRBV30	TRBJ1-6	TRBD1	CAWSVGQPNSPLHF	TGTGCCTGGAGTGTGGGACAGCCTAATTCACCCCTCCACTTT
once	TRBV19	TRBJ1-3	TRBD1	CASSSGQGSGNTIYF	TGTGCCAGTAGCTCGGGACAGGGCTCTGGAAACACCATATATTTT
-	TRBV10-2	TRBJ2-2	-	CASSPPGENNGELFF	TGCGCCAGCAGTCCCCCAGGGGAGAACAACGGGGAGCTGTTTTTT
-	TRBV18	TRBJ2-2	TRBD1	CASSPNQGATGELFF	TGTGCCAGCTCACCGAATCAGGGGGCCACCGGGGAGCTGTTTTTT
-	TRBV27	TRBJ2-7	TRBD1	CASSTRTGGDEQYF	TGTGCCAGCAGTACCCGGACAGGGGGCGACGAGCAGTACTTC
-	TRBV7-9	TRBJ2-7	TRBD2	CASSLSGSSYEQYF	TGTGCCAGCAGCTTAAGCGGGAGTTCTTACGAGCAGTACTTC
few	TRBV6-5	TRBJ2-7	TRBD1	CASSYGDRGGEQYF	TGTGCCAGCAGTTACGGCGACAGGGGCGGCGAGCAGTACTTC
-	TRBV5-4	TRBJ1-1	-	CASSLAGGGTEAFF	TGTGCCAGCAGCTTGGCTGGGGGCGGCACTGAAGCTTTCTTT
-	TRBV5-1	TRBJ2-1	-	CASSLGLGASRQFF	TGCGCCAGCAGCTTGGGTTTGGGGGCCAGTCGGCAGTTCTTC
-	TRBV6-5	TRBJ1-2	-	CASREDGEQSYTF	TGTGCCAGCAGAGAGGACGGGGAACAAAGCTACACCTTC
-	TRBV7-2	TRBJ2-7	TRBD2	CASSPRAGVIYEQYF	TGTGCCAGCAGCCCGCGGGCGGGAGTGATCTACGAGCAGTACTTC
-	TRBV25-1	TRBJ1-2	TRBD1	CASSPWTGGVDYGYTF	TGTGCCAGCAGTCCCTGGACAGGGGGCGTAGACTATGGCTACACCTTC
-	TRBV19	TRBJ1-1	-	CASSITPGQRGRNTEAFF	TGTGCCAGTAGTATAACCCCGGGACAAAGGGGGAGGAACACTGAAGCTTTCTTT
-	TRBV27	TRBJ1-6	-	CASSWGDGNNSPLHF	TGTGCCAGCAGTTGGGGGGACGGGAATAATTCACCCCTCCACTTT
-	TRBV11-2	TRBJ2-6	TRBD2	CAQSKREYGANVLTF	TGTGCTCAATCGAAGCGGGAGTATGGGGCCAACGTCCTGACTTTC
-	TRBV14	TRBJ2-1	-	CASSQVASASYNEQFF	TGTGCCAGCAGCCAAGTGGCTAGTGCCTCCTACAATGAGCAGTTCTTC
-	TRBV2	TRBJ2-1	TRBD2	CASSRTSGRANEQFF	TGTGCCAGCAGTAGGACTAGCGGGAGGGCGAATGAGCAGTTCTTC
-	TRBV5-1	TRBJ2-7	-	CASSLVTGSSYEQYF	TGCGCCAGCAGCTTGGTTACAGGGAGCTCCTACGAGCAGTACTTC
few	TRBV19	TRBJ2-7	TRBD2	CASTTVSGRGTYEQYF	TGTGCCAGTACGACCGTGAGCGGGAGGGGGACCTACGAGCAGTACTTC
-	TRBV27	TRBJ1-1	-	CASAGTFGTEAFF	TGTGCCAGCGCCGGGACATTTGGCACTGAAGCTTTCTTT